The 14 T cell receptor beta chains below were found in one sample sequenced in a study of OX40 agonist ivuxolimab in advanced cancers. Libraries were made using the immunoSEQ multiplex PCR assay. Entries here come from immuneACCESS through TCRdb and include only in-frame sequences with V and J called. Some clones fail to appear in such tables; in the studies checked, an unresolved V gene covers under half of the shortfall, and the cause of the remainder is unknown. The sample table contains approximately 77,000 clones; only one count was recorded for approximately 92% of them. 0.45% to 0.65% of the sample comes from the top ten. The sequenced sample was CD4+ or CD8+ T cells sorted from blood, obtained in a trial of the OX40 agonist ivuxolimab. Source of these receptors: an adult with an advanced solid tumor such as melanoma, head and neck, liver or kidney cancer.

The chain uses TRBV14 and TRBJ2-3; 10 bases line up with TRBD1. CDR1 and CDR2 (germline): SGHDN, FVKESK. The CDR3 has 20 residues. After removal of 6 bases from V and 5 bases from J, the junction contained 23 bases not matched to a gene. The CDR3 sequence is CASRTNSPPGQGTSGDTQYF. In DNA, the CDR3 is TGTGCCAGCAGAACTAATTCCCCTCCGGGACAGGGGACCTCAGGAGATACGCAGTATTTT. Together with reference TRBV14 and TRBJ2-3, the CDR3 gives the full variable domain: EAGVTQFPSHSVIEKGQTVTLRCDPISGHDNLYWYRRVMGKEIKFLLHFVKESKQDESGMPNNRFLAERTGGTYSTLKVQPAELEDSGVYFCASRTNSPPGQGTSGDTQYFGPGTRLTVL.

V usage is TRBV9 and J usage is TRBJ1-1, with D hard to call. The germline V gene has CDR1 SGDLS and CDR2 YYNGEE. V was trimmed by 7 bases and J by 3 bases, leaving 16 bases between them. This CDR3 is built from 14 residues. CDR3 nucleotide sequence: TGTGCCAGCGGTGCCAGGTTAGAGGACACTGAAGCTTTCTTT. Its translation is CASGARLEDTEAFF. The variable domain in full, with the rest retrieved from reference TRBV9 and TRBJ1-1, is DSGVTQTPKHLITATGQRVTLRCSPRSGDLSVYWYQQSLDQGLQFLIQYYNGEERAKGNILERFSAQQFPDLHSELNLSSLELGDSALYFCASGARLEDTEAFFGQGTRLTVV.

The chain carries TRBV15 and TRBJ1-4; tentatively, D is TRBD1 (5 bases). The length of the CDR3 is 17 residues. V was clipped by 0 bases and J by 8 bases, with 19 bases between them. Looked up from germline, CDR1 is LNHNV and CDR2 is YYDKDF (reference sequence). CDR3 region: CATSRDRGENGREKLFF. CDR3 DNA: TGTGCCACCAGCAGAGATAGGGGCGAAAATGGGCGAGAAAAACTGTTTTTT.

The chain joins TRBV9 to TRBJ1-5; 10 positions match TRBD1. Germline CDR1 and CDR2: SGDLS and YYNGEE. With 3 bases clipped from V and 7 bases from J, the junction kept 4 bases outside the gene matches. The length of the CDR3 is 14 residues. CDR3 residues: CASSEGQGWQPQHF. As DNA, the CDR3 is TGTGCCAGCAGCGAGGGACAGGGGTGGCAGCCCCAGCATTTT.

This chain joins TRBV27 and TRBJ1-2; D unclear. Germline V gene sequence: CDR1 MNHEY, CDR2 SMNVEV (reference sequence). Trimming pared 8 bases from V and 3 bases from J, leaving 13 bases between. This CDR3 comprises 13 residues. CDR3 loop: CASGIRGYYGYTF. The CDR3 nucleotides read TGTGCCAGCGGAATTCGGGGATACTATGGCTACACCTTC.

The CDR3 is CASSWADMNTEAFF. CDR3 in DNA: TGCGCCAGCAGCTGGGCAGATATGAACACTGAAGCTTTCTTT. The chain is built from TRBV5-1 and TRBJ1-1; D is unresolved. The CDR3 has 14 amino acids. Between the trimmed V and J ends, which lost 3 bases and 0 bases, there was a span of 9 bases. Germline V lookup: CDR1 SGHRS, CDR2 YFSETQ.

Here the CDR3 reads CASSADRGAHSNEQFF. The CDR3 bases are TGTGCCAGCAGCGCCGACAGGGGCGCCCACAGCAATGAGCAGTTCTTC. The chain joins TRBV9 to TRBJ2-1, with 8 bases aligning to TRBD1. The trim removed 3 bases at V and 6 bases at J, leaving 11 bases unmatched. Germline V gene sequence: CDR1 SGDLS, CDR2 YYNGEE. The CDR3 contains 16 residues.

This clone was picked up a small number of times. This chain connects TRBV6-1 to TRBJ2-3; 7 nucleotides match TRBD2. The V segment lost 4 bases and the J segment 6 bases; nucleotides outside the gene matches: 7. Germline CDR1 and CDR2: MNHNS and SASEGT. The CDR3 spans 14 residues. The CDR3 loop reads CASSVTREGDTQYF. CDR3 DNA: TGTGCCAGCAGTGTCACTAGGGAGGGGGATACGCAGTATTTT.

In DNA, the CDR3 is TGTGCCAGCAGTACCCTACGGGGGGGCACTGAAGCTTTCTTT. Its protein product is CASSTLRGGTEAFF. This chain connects TRBV6-6 to TRBJ1-1, with D possibly TRBD1 on 5 matching bases. Trimming shortened V by 5 bases and J by 4 bases, and 14 bases separated the two germline ends. There are 14 residues in the CDR3. CDR1 is MNHNY and CDR2 is SVGAGI in the germline V gene (reference sequence).

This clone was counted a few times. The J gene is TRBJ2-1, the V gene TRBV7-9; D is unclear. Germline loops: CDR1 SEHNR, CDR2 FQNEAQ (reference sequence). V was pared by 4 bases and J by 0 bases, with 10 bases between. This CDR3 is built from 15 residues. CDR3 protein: CASSSRLPSYNEQFF. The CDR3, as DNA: TGTGCCAGCAGCTCGCGACTCCCCTCCTACAATGAGCAGTTCTTC.

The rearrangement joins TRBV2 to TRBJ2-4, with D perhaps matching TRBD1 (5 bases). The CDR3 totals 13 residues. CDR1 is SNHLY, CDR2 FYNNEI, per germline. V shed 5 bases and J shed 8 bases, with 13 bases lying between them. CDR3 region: CASSTGAGDIQYF. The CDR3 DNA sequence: TGTGCCAGCAGTACTGGGGCTGGGGACATTCAGTACTTC.

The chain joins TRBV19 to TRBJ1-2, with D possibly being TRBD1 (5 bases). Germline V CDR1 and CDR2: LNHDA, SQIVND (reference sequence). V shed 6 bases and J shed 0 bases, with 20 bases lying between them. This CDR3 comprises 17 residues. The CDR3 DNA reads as TGTGCCAGTAGCCCACATTCGGGGGGATTAGCTAACTATGGCTACACCTTC. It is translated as CASSPHSGGLANYGYTF.

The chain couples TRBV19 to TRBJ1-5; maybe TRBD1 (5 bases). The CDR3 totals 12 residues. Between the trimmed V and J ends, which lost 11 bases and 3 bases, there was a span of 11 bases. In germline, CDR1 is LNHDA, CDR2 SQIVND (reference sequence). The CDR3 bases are TGTGCCGGAGGGGTTAACAATCAGCCCCAGCATTTT. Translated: CAGGVNNQPQHF. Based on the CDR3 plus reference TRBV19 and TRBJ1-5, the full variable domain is DGGITQSPKYLFRKEGQNVTLSCEQNLNHDAMYWYRQDPGQGLRLIYYSQIVNDFQKGDIAEGYSVSREKKESFPLTVTSAQKNPTAFYLCAGGVNNQPQHFGDGTRLSIL.

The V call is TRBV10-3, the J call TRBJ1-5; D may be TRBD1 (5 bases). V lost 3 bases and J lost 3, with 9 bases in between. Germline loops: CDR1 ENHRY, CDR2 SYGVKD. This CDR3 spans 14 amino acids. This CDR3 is CAISEQVTNQPQHF. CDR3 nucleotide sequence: TGTGCCATCAGTGAACAGGTTACCAATCAGCCCCAGCATTTT.